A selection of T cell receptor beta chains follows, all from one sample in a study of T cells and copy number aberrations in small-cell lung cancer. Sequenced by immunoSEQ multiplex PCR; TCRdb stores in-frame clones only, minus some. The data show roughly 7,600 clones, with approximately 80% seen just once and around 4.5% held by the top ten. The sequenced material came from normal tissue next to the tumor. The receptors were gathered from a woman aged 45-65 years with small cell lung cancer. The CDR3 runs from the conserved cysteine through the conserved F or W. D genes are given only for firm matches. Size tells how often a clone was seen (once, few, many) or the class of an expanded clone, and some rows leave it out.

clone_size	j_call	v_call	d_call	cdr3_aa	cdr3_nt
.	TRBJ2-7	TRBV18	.	CASSPQDGYEQYF	TGTGCCAGCTCACCTCAAGACGGATACGAGCAGTACTTC
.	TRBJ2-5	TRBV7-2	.	CASSSRPQETQYF	TGTGCCAGCAGCTCCCGTCCCCAAGAGACCCAGTACTTC
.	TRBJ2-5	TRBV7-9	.	CASSLEPLAEETQYF	TGTGCCAGCAGCTTAGAACCCCTGGCCGAAGAGACCCAGTACTTC
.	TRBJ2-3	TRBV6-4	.	CASSDSGGTDTQYF	TGTGCCAGCAGTGACTCAGGGGGCACAGATACGCAGTATTTT
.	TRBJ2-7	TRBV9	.	CASSPDPGQFDFEQYF	TGTGCCAGCAGCCCAGACCCTGGACAGTTCGATTTCGAGCAGTACTTC
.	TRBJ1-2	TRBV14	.	CASSQDLAYGYTF	TGTGCCAGCAGCCAAGACTTGGCCTACGGCTACACCTTC
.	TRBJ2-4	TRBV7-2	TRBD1	CASSLRPGGDGIQYF	TGTGCCAGCAGCTTACGTCCAGGGGGCGACGGCATTCAGTACTTC
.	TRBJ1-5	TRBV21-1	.	CASSKVGGNQPQHF	TGTGCCAGCAGCAAAGTAGGCGGAAATCAGCCCCAGCATTTT
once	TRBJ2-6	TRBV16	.	CASSPGLAGANVLTF	TGTGCCAGCAGCCCCGGGTTGGCTGGGGCCAACGTCCTGACTTTC
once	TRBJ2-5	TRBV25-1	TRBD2	CTSSPTPILAGEETQYF	TGTACCAGCAGTCCAACCCCGATACTAGCGGGAGAAGAGACCCAGTACTTC
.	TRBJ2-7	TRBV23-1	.	CARRGRALYEQYF	TGCGCCAGACGCGGCCGGGCCCTCTACGAGCAGTACTTC
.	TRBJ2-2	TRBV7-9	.	CASSPPGDTGELFF	TGTGCCAGCAGCCCCCCAGGGGACACCGGGGAGCTGTTTTTT